This passage covers 27 T cell receptor beta chains from one sample sequenced in a study of shared clonotypes between healthy human individuals. Sequenced by immunoSEQ multiplex PCR; TCRdb stores in-frame clones only, minus some. The table records 400,000 to 500,000 clones, around 80% of them present only once. Sequencing input: PBMCs. These receptors were obtained from a middle-aged woman in good health. Some clones in this sample may be carry-over from other donors' samples.

This chain links TRBV2 with TRBJ1-3; D may be TRBD1 (5 bases). The CDR3 sequence is 16 residues long. Trimming stripped 4 bases from V and 2 bases from J, with 15 bases between. The germline CDR1 and CDR2 sequences are SNHLY and FYNNEI. This CDR3 is CASSATTARTGNTIYF. CDR3 DNA: TGTGCCAGCAGTGCTACGACAGCGAGGACTGGAAACACCATATATTTT. The full variable domain, in which reference TRBV2 and TRBJ1-3 provide the parts outside the CDR3, is EPEVTQTPSHQVTQMGQEVILRCVPISNHLYFYWYRQILGQKVEFLVSFYNNEISEKSEIFDDQFSVERPDGSNFTLKIRSTKLEDSAMYFCASSATTARTGNTIYFGEGSWLTVV.

This chain links TRBV30 with TRBJ2-5, with D possibly matching TRBD2 (6 bases). V shed 0 bases and J shed 4 bases, with 18 bases lying between them. The CDR3 runs 16 residues. CDR1 is GTSNPN and CDR2 is SVGIG in the germline V gene (reference sequence). This chain's CDR3 is CAWSVGLTGVVETQYF. In DNA form, the CDR3 reads TGTGCCTGGAGTGTAGGGCTAACGGGAGTGGTAGAGACCCAGTACTTC.

Details on this clone: Only one base separates this from a far larger clonotype, so it likely reflects a read error. The chain joins TRBV5-6 to TRBJ1-2; no clear D gene. Germline V gene sequence: CDR1 SGHDT, CDR2 YYEEEE. The CDR3 length is 14 residues. This CDR3 reads CASGLGPGWSGYTF. In DNA, the CDR3 is TGTGCCAGCGGCTTGGGCCCGGGTTGGAGTGGCTACACCTTC. Full variable domain (remainder filled in from reference TRBV5-6 and TRBJ1-2): DAGVTQSPTHLIKTRGQQVTLRCSPKSGHDTVSWYQQALGQGPQFIFQYYEEEERQRGNFPDRFSGHQFPNYSSELNVNALLLGDSALYLCASGLGPGWSGYTFGSGTRLTVV.

V usage is TRBV2 and J usage is TRBJ2-7; 10 bases line up with TRBD2. Germline loops: CDR1 SNHLY, CDR2 FYNNEI. The CDR3 length is 14 residues. With 6 bases clipped from V and 2 bases from J, the junction kept 4 bases outside the gene matches. CDR3 DNA sequence: TGTGCCAGCAGGGGACTAGCGCGAACCTACGAGCAGTACTTC. It codes for CASRGLARTYEQYF. Based on the CDR3 plus reference TRBV2 and TRBJ2-7, the full variable domain is EPEVTQTPSHQVTQMGQEVILRCVPISNHLYFYWYRQILGQKVEFLVSFYNNEISEKSEIFDDQFSVERPDGSNFTLKIRSTKLEDSAMYFCASRGLARTYEQYFGPGTRLTVT.

The rearrangement uses TRBV30 and TRBJ2-5, with unresolved D. Per the germline V gene, CDR1 is GTSNPN and CDR2 is SVGIG (reference sequence). The CDR3 has 13 amino acids. Trimming pared 2 bases from V and 5 bases from J, leaving 12 bases between. CDR3 nucleotide sequence: TGTGCCTGGAGTTCCAACGGAGCGGAGACCCAGTACTTC. This codes for CAWSSNGAETQYF.

J is TRBJ2-7 and V is TRBV5-6; 7 nucleotides line up with TRBD2. This CDR3 is built from 15 residues. Per the germline V gene, CDR1 is SGHDT and CDR2 is YYEEEE. V lost 4 bases, J lost 6 bases, and 13 bases stayed unmatched. Here the CDR3 reads CASSLTSAPTGEQYF. The CDR3 DNA is TGTGCCAGCAGCCTAACTAGCGCACCAACGGGCGAGCAGTACTTC.

The rearrangement uses TRBV7-2 and TRBJ2-1; the match to TRBD2 covers 13 bases. The germline V gene encodes CDR1 SGHTA and CDR2 FQGNSA. V was clipped by 6 bases and J by 5 bases; unmatched bases: 7. There are 16 residues in the CDR3. CDR3 region: CASRPGLAGAHNEQFF. CDR3 sequence (DNA): TGTGCCAGCAGGCCTGGACTAGCGGGAGCCCACAATGAGCAGTTCTTC.

The V and J genes are TRBV28 and TRBJ2-1; the D is unclear. Per the germline V gene, CDR1 is MDHEN and CDR2 is SYDVKM. There are 13 residues in the CDR3. The V end lost 8 bases, the J end lost 6 bases, and 14 bases lay between the germline ends. As DNA, the CDR3 is TGTGCCAGCGCTTTAGCTGGGATCAATGAGCAGTTCTTC. It yields the protein CASALAGINEQFF.

The V call is TRBV7-8, the J call TRBJ2-5, with a possible D match to TRBD2 (5 bases). This CDR3 has 13 amino acids. Trimming left V 5 bases short and J 4 bases short, with 11 bases between. In germline, CDR1 is SGHVS, CDR2 FQNEAQ. In nucleotides, the CDR3 is TGTGCCAGCAGCCCAGCGGTGGGAGAGACCCAGTACTTC. This sequence encodes CASSPAVGETQYF.

This clone was seen ten or more times. The V call is TRBV6-6, the J call TRBJ1-1; D is undetermined. The CDR3 has 14 residues. Germline lookup yields CDR1 MNHNY and CDR2 SVGAGI (reference sequence). V was cut by 2 bases and J by 4 bases, with 11 bases left in between. DNA for the CDR3: TGTGCCAGCAGTTACGTTCCGGGGTTCACTGAAGCTTTCTTT. Translating gives CASSYVPGFTEAFF.

The chain has TRBV5-1 and TRBJ2-1; 8 nucleotides match TRBD1. There are 15 residues in the CDR3. Germline V gene data show CDR1 as SGHRS and CDR2 as YFSETQ. Germline trimming cut 5 bases from V and 4 bases from J; bases unmatched to any gene: 8. The CDR3 sequence: CASRQPGQVYNEQFF. CDR3 coding DNA: TGCGCCAGCAGACAACCGGGACAGGTTTACAATGAGCAGTTCTTC.

V gene TRBV5-1 combines with J gene TRBJ2-2; 7 bases fit TRBD2. J lost 1 base, V lost 3 bases, and 3 bases had no gene match. Looked up from germline, CDR1 is SGHRS and CDR2 is YFSETQ. The CDR3 covers 15 residues. Written as DNA, the CDR3 is TGCGCCAGCAGCTCGCCTAGCGGGAACACCGGGGAGCTGTTTTTT. Translation: CASSSPSGNTGELFF.

In its sample, this clone was seen once. V is TRBV9 and J is TRBJ1-1; no firm D call. The length of the CDR3 is 14 residues. The germline CDR1 and CDR2 sequences are SGDLS and YYNGEE. The V gene lost 3 bases and the J gene lost 1 base, with 10 bases spanning the gap. CDR3 in DNA: TGTGCCAGCAGCGCTGGACTCCAGAACACTGAAGCTTTCTTT. It encodes CASSAGLQNTEAFF.

V usage is TRBV28 and J usage is TRBJ1-1; tentative D call: TRBD1 (6 bases). V was shortened by 6 bases and J by 5 bases, with 16 bases between the two germline ends. CDR1 MDHEN and CDR2 SYDVKM come from the germline V gene. The length of the CDR3 is 14 residues. The CDR3 is CASRPWKGGTEAFF. Written as DNA, the CDR3 is TGTGCCAGCAGGCCCTGGAAGGGGGGGACTGAAGCTTTCTTT.

This clone appeared a few times. The V gene is TRBV20-1, the J gene TRBJ1-4; no firm D call. The germline V gene has CDR1 DFQATT and CDR2 SNEGSKA (reference sequence). The CDR3 sequence is 11 residues long. V was cut by 6 bases and J by 8 bases, with 10 bases left in between. The CDR3 here is CSAQVGEKLFF. In DNA, the CDR3 is TGCAGTGCCCAAGTGGGGGAAAAACTGTTTTTT.

This clone was recorded once. The V and J genes are TRBV5-5 and TRBJ2-7; 7 bases are a match to TRBD2. Germline V gives CDR1 SGHKS, CDR2 YYEKEE (reference sequence). V dropped 1 base and J dropped 2; count of bases not matched to a gene: 6. The CDR3 runs 15 residues. CDR3 in amino acids: CASSLSGTATYEQYF. DNA for the CDR3: TGTGCCAGCAGCTTGAGCGGGACGGCGACCTACGAGCAGTACTTC.

J is TRBJ2-1 and V is TRBV7-6, with 14 bases that match TRBD2. The CDR3 loop spans 17 amino acids. CDR1 SGHVS and CDR2 FNYEAQ come from the germline V gene. Trimming at V came to 2 bases and at J to 7 bases, leaving 7 bases not matched to a gene. For the CDR3, the DNA is TGTGCCAGCAGCTTAATCTCGGGACTAGCGGGAGTAAATGAGCAGTTCTTC. Translating it yields CASSLISGLAGVNEQFF.

V is TRBV28 and J is TRBJ2-2; TRBD2 matches 7 bases. CDR3 length: 16 amino acids. V trimming: 3 bases; J trimming: 5 bases; junction bases outside the gene matches: 9. Germline V gene lookup returns CDR1 MDHEN and CDR2 SYDVKM. The CDR3, as DNA: TGTGCCAGCAGTTTGGTAGCGGGCTCGGGGACCGGGGAGCTGTTTTTT. The encoded protein is CASSLVAGSGTGELFF.

The V call is TRBV2, the J call TRBJ2-5, with D uncertain. The germline gives CDR1 SNHLY, CDR2 FYNNEI. Between the trimmed V and J ends, which lost 4 bases and 0 bases, there was a span of 15 bases. The CDR3 consists of 16 residues. DNA for the CDR3: TGTGCCAGCAGTGGCCTTGCTATGGCCGACCAAGAGACCCAGTACTTC. As protein: CASSGLAMADQETQYF. Filled out from reference TRBV2 and TRBJ2-5, the complete variable domain reads EPEVTQTPSHQVTQMGQEVILRCVPISNHLYFYWYRQILGQKVEFLVSFYNNEISEKSEIFDDQFSVERPDGSNFTLKIRSTKLEDSAMYFCASSGLAMADQETQYFGPGTRLLVL.

V is TRBV7-9 and J is TRBJ2-5; D remains ambiguous. Germline-derived CDR1 and CDR2 are SEHNR and FQNEAQ (reference sequence). The CDR3 sequence is 14 residues long. Trimming pared 1 base from V and 1 base from J, leaving 7 bases between. CDR3 in DNA: TGTGCCAGCAGCTTAGTACAGCCCCAAGAGACCCAGTACTTC. Amino acid sequence: CASSLVQPQETQYF.

This rearrangement joins TRBV11-2 to TRBJ2-7; tentative D call: TRBD2 (6 bases). The CDR3 totals 14 residues. The V end lost 5 bases, the J end lost 6 bases, and 17 bases lay between the germline ends. Per germline, CDR1 SGHAT and CDR2 FQNNGV. The CDR3: CASSRRLGSSEQYF. The CDR3 nucleotides are TGTGCCAGCAGCCGACGACTAGGATCTTCCGAGCAGTACTTC.

V usage is TRBV4-2 and J usage is TRBJ2-7, with a tentative D call TRBD2 (6 bases). Germline V gene sequence: CDR1 LGHNA, CDR2 YNFKEQ. V was clipped by 3 bases and J by 2 bases, with 20 bases between them. This CDR3 has 17 residues. The CDR3, as DNA: TGTGCCAGCAGCCAGCTGACGAACCTAGCGTATACCTACGAGCAGTACTTC. Its translation: CASSQLTNLAYTYEQYF.

This sequence joins TRBV7-2 and TRBJ2-1, with 11 bases identical to TRBD2. CDR1 and CDR2 from the germline V gene are SGHTA and FQGNSA. Trimming cost V 4 bases and J 8 bases; bases outside gene matches: 7. The CDR3 sequence is 15 residues long. CDR3 amino acids: CASSSGSGRAHEQFF. The CDR3 DNA is TGTGCCAGCAGCTCGGGTAGCGGGAGGGCCCATGAGCAGTTCTTC.

V gene TRBV27 combines with J gene TRBJ2-1; D remains ambiguous. Trimming left V 1 base short and J 8 bases short, with 9 bases between. The CDR3 runs 13 residues. Germline assignment: CDR1 MNHEY and CDR2 SMNVEV (reference sequence). The CDR3, as DNA: TGTGCCAGCAGTTTATGGGTAGCCGATGAGCAGTTCTTC. Its protein product is CASSLWVADEQFF.

This clone was observed once. This chain links TRBV2 with TRBJ2-7; 11 bases are a match to TRBD2. Trimming cost V 3 bases and J 4 bases; bases outside gene matches: 2. The CDR3 contains 14 residues. Per the germline V gene, CDR1 is SNHLY and CDR2 is FYNNEI. The DNA of the CDR3 is TGTGCCAGCAGTGAGACTAGCGGGATTTACGAGCAGTACTTC. Protein product: CASSETSGIYEQYF.

J is TRBJ2-5 and V is TRBV25-1; tentative D call: TRBD2 (5 bases). V lost 3 bases and J 5 bases, leaving 13 bases between the germline ends. Germline CDR1 reads MGHDK; CDR2 reads SYGVNS. This CDR3 comprises 14 residues. CDR3 loop: CASSDPRRVETQYF. In nucleotides, the CDR3 is TGTGCCAGCAGTGATCCGAGGCGGGTTGAGACCCAGTACTTC.

The chain is built from TRBV6-5 and TRBJ2-5; 9 positions agree with TRBD1. The ends lost 8 bases at V and 5 bases at J; junction bases unmatched: 6. The length of the CDR3 is 13 residues. Germline V gives CDR1 MNHEY, CDR2 SVGAGI. Here the CDR3 DNA reads TGTGCCAGCCTCACAGGGGGCGCGGAGACCCAGTACTTC. This codes for CASLTGGAETQYF.